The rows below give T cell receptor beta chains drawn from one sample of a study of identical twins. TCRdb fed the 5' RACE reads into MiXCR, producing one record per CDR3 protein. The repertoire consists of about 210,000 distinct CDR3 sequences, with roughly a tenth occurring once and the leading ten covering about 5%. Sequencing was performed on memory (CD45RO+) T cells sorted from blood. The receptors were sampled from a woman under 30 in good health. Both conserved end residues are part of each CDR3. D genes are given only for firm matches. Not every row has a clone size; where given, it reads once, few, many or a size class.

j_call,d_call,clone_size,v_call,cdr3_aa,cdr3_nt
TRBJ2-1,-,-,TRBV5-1,CASSLGSGISYNEQFF,TGCGCCAGCAGCTTGGGGTCCGGGATCTCCTACAATGAGCAGTTCTTC
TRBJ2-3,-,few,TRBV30,CAWSPGTTDTQYF,TGTGCCTGGAGTCCCGGGACTACAGATACGCAGTATTTT
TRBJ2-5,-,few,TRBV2,CASTGTGGETQYF,TGTGCCAGCACCGGGACCGGGGGAGAGACCCAGTACTTC
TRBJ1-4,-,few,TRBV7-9,CASSLARAPNEKLFF,TGTGCCAGCAGCTTAGCGAGGGCCCCTAATGAAAAACTGTTTTTT
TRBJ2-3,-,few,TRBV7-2,CASSNRGEAGRADTQYF,TGTGCCAGCAGCAACCGGGGAGAGGCAGGGAGAGCAGATACGCAGTATTTT
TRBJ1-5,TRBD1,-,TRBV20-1,CSARPTGGERQPQHF,TGCAGTGCTAGACCGACAGGGGGAGAACGGCAGCCCCAGCATTTT
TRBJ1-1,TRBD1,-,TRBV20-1,CSARRTGGEAFF,TGCAGTGCTAGGCGGACAGGGGGTGAAGCTTTCTTT
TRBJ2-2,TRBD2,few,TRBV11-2,CASSLVGLAGATTNTGELFF,TGTGCCAGCAGCTTAGTGGGACTAGCGGGGGCAACTACGAACACCGGGGAGCTGTTTTTT
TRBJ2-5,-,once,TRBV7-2,CASSLPRETQYF,TGTGCCAGCAGCTTACCCCGGGAGACCCAGTACTTC
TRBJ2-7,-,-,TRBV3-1,CASSQVGGSEQYF,TGTGCCAGCAGCCAAGTAGGGGGATCCGAGCAGTACTTC
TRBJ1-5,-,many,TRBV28,CASRQGSDQPQHF,TGTGCCAGCAGGCAGGGTAGCGATCAGCCCCAGCATTTT
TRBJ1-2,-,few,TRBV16,CASSQSRGGYTF,TGTGCCAGCAGCCAATCGCGGGGTGGCTACACCTTC
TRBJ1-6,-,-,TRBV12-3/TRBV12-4,CASSLRVGGLAPLHF,TGTGCCAGCAGTTTAAGAGTAGGGGGGCTGGCACCCCTCCACTTT
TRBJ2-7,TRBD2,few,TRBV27,CASRRSGMGIWEQYF,TGTGCCAGCAGGAGGAGCGGGATGGGGATATGGGAGCAGTACTTC
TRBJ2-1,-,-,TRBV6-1,CASIGYDNEQFF,TGTGCCAGCATCGGGTACGATAATGAGCAGTTCTTC
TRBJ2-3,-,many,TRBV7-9,CASSLGGAADTQYF,TGTGCCAGCAGCTTAGGCGGCGCGGCAGATACGCAGTATTTT
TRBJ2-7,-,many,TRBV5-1,CASSEPGEGEQYF,TGCGCCAGCAGCGAACCAGGGGAAGGCGAGCAGTACTTC
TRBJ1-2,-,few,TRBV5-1,CASSAQTGVNYGYTF,TGCGCCAGCAGCGCTCAAACAGGAGTTAACTATGGCTACACCTTC
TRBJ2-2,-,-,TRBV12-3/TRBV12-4,CASYSGTGELFF,TGTGCCAGCTATAGCGGCACCGGGGAGCTGTTTTTT
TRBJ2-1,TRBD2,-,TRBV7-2,CASSFRGHSGGSQEQFF,TGTGCCAGCAGTTTCCGGGGGCATAGCGGGGGGTCCCAGGAGCAGTTCTTC
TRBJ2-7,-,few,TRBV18,CASSPQGNSYEQYF,TGTGCCAGCTCACCACAGGGCAACTCCTACGAGCAGTACTTC
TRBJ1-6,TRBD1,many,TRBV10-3,CAISRDSNSPLHF,TGTGCCATCAGCCGGGACAGTAATTCACCCCTCCACTTT
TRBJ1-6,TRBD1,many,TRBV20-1,CSAQGAVNSPLHF,TGCAGTGCCCAGGGGGCAGTAAATTCACCCCTCCACTTT
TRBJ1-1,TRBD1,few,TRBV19,CASSTTGSVNTEAFF,TGTGCCAGTAGTACGACAGGGAGTGTGAACACTGAAGCTTTCTTT
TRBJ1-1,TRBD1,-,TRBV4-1,CASSQHTGGDSEAFF,TGCGCCAGCAGCCAGCATACAGGGGGCGACTCTGAAGCTTTCTTT
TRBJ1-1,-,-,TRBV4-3,CASSLKTNTEAFF,TGCGCCAGCAGCCTTAAGACGAACACTGAAGCTTTCTTT
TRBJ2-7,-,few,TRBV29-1,CSAGWGPGEQYF,TGCAGCGCCGGCTGGGGTCCTGGCGAGCAGTACTTC
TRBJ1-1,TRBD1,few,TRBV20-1,CSAHRGNTEAFF,TGCAGTGCCCACAGGGGGAACACTGAAGCTTTCTTT
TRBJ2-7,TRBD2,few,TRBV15,CATSPYGLAGDDEQYF,TGTGCCACCAGCCCTTATGGACTAGCGGGAGATGACGAGCAGTACTTC
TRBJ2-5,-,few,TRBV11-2,CASSLVSRRETQYF,TGTGCCAGCAGCTTAGTCAGCAGGAGGGAGACCCAGTACTTC
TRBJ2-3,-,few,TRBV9,CASSGGAGADTQYF,TGTGCCAGCAGCGGGGGGGCCGGGGCAGATACGCAGTATTTT
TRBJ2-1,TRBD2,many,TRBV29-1,CSVLGELAGAYNEQFF,TGCAGCGTTCTGGGGGAACTAGCGGGAGCCTACAATGAGCAGTTCTTC
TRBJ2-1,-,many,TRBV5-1,CASSLLATTYNEQFF,TGCGCCAGCAGCTTGCTAGCGACTACCTACAATGAGCAGTTCTTC
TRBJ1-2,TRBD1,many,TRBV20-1,CSARTGGGYTF,TGCAGTGCGCGGACAGGCGGAGGCTACACCTTC
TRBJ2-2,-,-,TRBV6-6,CASRISRAGELFF,TGTGCCAGCAGGATCTCTCGGGCGGGGGAGCTGTTTTTT
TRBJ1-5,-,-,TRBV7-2,CASSPRTGFGNQPQHF,TGTGCCAGCAGCCCCCGAACAGGGTTTGGCAATCAGCCCCAGCATTTT
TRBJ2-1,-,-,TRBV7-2,CASSGLNEQFF,TGTGCCAGCAGCGGTCTCAATGAGCAGTTCTTC
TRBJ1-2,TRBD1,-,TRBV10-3,CAISEGGVNGYTF,TGTGCCATCAGTGAAGGGGGCGTAAATGGCTACACCTTC
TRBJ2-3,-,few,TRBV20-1,CSASPGGTQYF,TGCAGTGCTAGTCCCGGGGGTACGCAGTATTTT
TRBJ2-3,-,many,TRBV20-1,CSARDPTEDTQYF,TGCAGTGCTCGGGACCCAACTGAGGATACGCAGTATTTT
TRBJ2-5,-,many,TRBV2,CASMGTSQETQYF,TGTGCCAGCATGGGGACGAGCCAAGAGACCCAGTACTTC
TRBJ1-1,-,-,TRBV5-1,CATRGIEGQNTEAFF,TGCGCCACCCGTGGGATTGAGGGACAGAACACTGAAGCTTTCTTT
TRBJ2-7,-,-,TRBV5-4,CASSSGGTEQYF,TGTGCCAGCAGCAGTGGGGGGACCGAGCAGTACTTC
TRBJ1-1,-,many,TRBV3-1,CASSQVNSRAFF,TGTGCCAGCAGCCAAGTCAACAGTCGCGCTTTCTTT
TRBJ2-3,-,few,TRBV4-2,CASSQESQRNTDTQYF,TGTGCCAGCAGCCAAGAGTCCCAGCGGAACACAGATACGCAGTATTTT
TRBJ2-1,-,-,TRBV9,CASSAQTDRFRSSYNEQFF,TGTGCCAGCAGCGCCCAAACAGATCGGTTCCGTAGCTCCTACAATGAGCAGTTCTTC
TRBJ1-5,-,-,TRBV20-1,CSARSGVRDSNQPQHF,TGCAGTGCTAGGTCAGGAGTTCGTGATAGCAATCAGCCCCAGCATTTT
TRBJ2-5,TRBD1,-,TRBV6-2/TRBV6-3,CASSNLGQGAEYF,TGTGCCAGCAGCAATCTCGGACAGGGGGCGGAGTACTTC
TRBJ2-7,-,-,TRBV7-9,CASSLDLGPYEQYF,TGTGCCAGCAGCTTGGATCTAGGCCCCTACGAGCAGTACTTC
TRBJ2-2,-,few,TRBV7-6,CASSFYVGNTGELFF,TGTGCCAGCAGCTTTTATGTGGGAAACACCGGGGAGCTGTTTTTT
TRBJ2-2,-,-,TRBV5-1,CASSSQTGLNTGELFF,TGCGCCAGCAGTTCACAAACAGGGTTGAACACCGGGGAGCTGTTTTTT
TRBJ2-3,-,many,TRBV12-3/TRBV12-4,CASSFTRWTPDTQYF,TGTGCCAGCAGTTTCACTCGCTGGACCCCAGATACGCAGTATTTT
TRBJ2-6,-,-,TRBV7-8,CASSFDTGANVLTF,TGTGCCAGCAGCTTTGATACTGGGGCCAACGTCCTGACTTTC
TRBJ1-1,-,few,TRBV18,CASSPGETEAFF,TGTGCCAGCTCACCGGGGGAGACTGAAGCTTTCTTT
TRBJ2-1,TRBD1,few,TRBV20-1,CSAPRGLGSYNEQFF,TGCAGTGCACCCAGGGGGCTTGGCTCCTACAATGAGCAGTTCTTC
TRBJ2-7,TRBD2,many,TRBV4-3,CASSRGTSASYEQYF,TGCGCCAGCAGCCGAGGGACTAGCGCATCCTACGAGCAGTACTTC
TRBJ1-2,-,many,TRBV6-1,CASSEFEVVGTF,TGTGCCAGCAGTGAATTTGAGGTTGTCGGGACCTTC
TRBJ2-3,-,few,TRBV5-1,CASSTTAVYSTDTQYF,TGCGCCAGCAGCACTACCGCAGTATATAGCACAGATACGCAGTATTTT
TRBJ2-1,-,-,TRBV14,CASSQEVGENEQFF,TGTGCCAGCAGCCAAGAGGTCGGGGAAAATGAGCAGTTCTTC